The TCR beta chain described here comes from a study of T cell responses to AZD1222 COVID-19 vaccine. Study as a whole: The analysis combined second doses at about 4 or about 12 weeks. Broader study findings: Among the donors, most were white British and more were female, and clonal diversity was possibly underestimated. Seropositivity was recorded at baseline in only 6 or 7 AZD1222 recipients.

This table comes from immunoSEQ multiplex PCR, and its TCRdb copy is limited to in-frame clones, with some not included. The table has some 150,000 clones, roughly nine tenths seen once. J was trimmed by 3 bases and V by 0 bases; bases with no gene match: 10. The CDR3 contains 18 residues. From germline, CDR1 is MNHNS and CDR2 SASEGT. As regards this clone: Its matching antigen is unknown.

The origin of this receptor is an adult in good health. The rearrangement uses TRBV6-1 and TRBJ1-4; 7 nucleotides align to TRBD1. The material sequenced was peripheral blood, taken on day 0 of AZD1222 vaccination. CDR3 coding DNA: TGTGCCAGCAGTGAAGCCGAGACAGGGCTGCTAGCTAATGAAAAACTGTTTTTT. It encodes CASSEAETGLLANEKLFF.